These 32 T cell receptor beta chains were sequenced from one sample in a study of OX40 agonist ivuxolimab in advanced cancers. Clones were read by immunoSEQ multiplex PCR, and TCRdb kept only the in-frame ones, dropping some. The data contain 55,000 to 70,000 clones, roughly 80% of them singletons. Sequences were derived from CD4+ or CD8+ T cells sorted from blood, sampled in a trial of the OX40 agonist ivuxolimab. Receptor source: an adult with an advanced solid tumor such as melanoma, head and neck, liver or kidney cancer.

The V and J genes are TRBV19 and TRBJ1-2; tentatively, D is TRBD1 (6 bases). The CDR3 runs to 15 residues. Germline CDR1 is LNHDA and CDR2 is SQIVND (reference sequence). Trimming removed 5 bases from V and 4 bases from J, with 17 bases in between. The DNA of the CDR3 is TGTGCCAGTAGTTTACAGGGAGAGGCTGGCTATGGCTACACCTTC. Protein product: CASSLQGEAGYGYTF.

The rearrangement uses TRBV27 and TRBJ1-4; no clear D gene. The V gene lost 1 base and the J gene lost 3 bases, with 12 bases spanning the gap. The CDR3 covers 16 residues. Looked up from germline, CDR1 is MNHEY and CDR2 is SMNVEV (reference sequence). Here the CDR3 DNA reads TGTGCCAGCAGTTTATTCGTCGGGGATGCTAATGAAAAACTGTTTTTT. It yields the protein CASSLFVGDANEKLFF.

The V and J genes are TRBV7-9 and TRBJ1-6; D perhaps matches TRBD1 (6 bases). The CDR3 has 16 residues. V dropped 1 base and J dropped 4 bases, with 11 bases sitting between them. Germline V gene lookup returns CDR1 SEHNR and CDR2 FQNEAQ (reference sequence). Here the CDR3 reads CASSLEQGTYNSPLHF. The CDR3 DNA reads TGTGCCAGCAGCTTAGAACAGGGCACATATAATTCACCCCTCCACTTT.

The chain combines TRBV27 with TRBJ1-2; D ambiguous. The CDR3 is 15 residues long. Between the trimmed V and J ends, which lost 8 bases and 4 bases, there was a span of 20 bases. The V gene's germline CDR1 is MNHEY and CDR2 SMNVEV (reference sequence). DNA for the CDR3: TGTGCCAGCCGCCTAGAGGGAGGGTACAGCTATGGCTACACCTTC. As protein: CASRLEGGYSYGYTF.

The chain combines TRBV18 with TRBJ1-1, with no clear D. V dropped 6 bases and J dropped 1 base, with 9 bases sitting between them. This CDR3 spans 13 amino acids. CDR1 is KGHSH, CDR2 LQKENI, per germline. As DNA, the CDR3 is TGTGCCAGCTCCACGGGTGAGAACACTGAAGCTTTCTTT. Translating gives CASSTGENTEAFF. Full variable domain (rest looked up from reference TRBV18 and TRBJ1-1): NAGVMQNPRHLVRRRGQEARLRCSPMKGHSHVYWYRQLPEEGLKFMVYLQKENIIDESGMPKERFSAEFPKEGPSILRIQQVVRGDSAAYFCASSTGENTEAFFGQGTRLTVV.

This chain connects TRBV27 to TRBJ2-6; D is uncertain. With 3 bases removed from V and 1 base from J, the gap between germline ends came to 16 bases. CDR3 length: 18 amino acids. CDR1 is MNHEY, CDR2 SMNVEV, per germline (reference sequence). The CDR3 reads CASSFVPGLRSGANVLTF. The CDR3 DNA reads as TGTGCCAGCAGTTTCGTCCCGGGCCTACGGTCTGGGGCCAACGTCCTGACTTTC.

V gene TRBV28 combines with J gene TRBJ2-1, with 9 bases aligning to TRBD2. After removal of 4 bases from V and 7 bases from J, the junction contained 11 bases not matched to a gene. Germline CDR1 and CDR2: MDHEN and SYDVKM. The CDR3 is made up of 16 amino acids. The DNA of the CDR3 is TGTGCCAGCAGTTCTCCCGAGGGCGGGGGGGTAAATGAGCAGTTCTTC. Protein sequence: CASSSPEGGGVNEQFF.

The chain combines TRBV4-1 with TRBJ1-2, with no clear D. Germline V gene lookup returns CDR1 MGHRA and CDR2 YSYEKL. Deletions cut 4 bases from V and 8 bases from J, with 11 bases between. This CDR3 is built from 12 residues. In DNA, the CDR3 is TGCGCCAGCAGCCCAGGCCAATCGGGCTACACCTTC. The encoded protein is CASSPGQSGYTF.

The count of this clone is one. CDR3 sequence (DNA): TGTGCCAGCAGCTCACGATCGGACCTGATGTTCTTC. Protein product: CASSSRSDLMFF. This chain joins TRBV7-2 and TRBJ2-1; D gene uncertain. Germline V CDR1 and CDR2: SGHTA, FQGNSA. V lost 4 bases to trimming and J lost 15 bases, with 16 bases between them. This CDR3 has 12 amino acids.

The rearrangement links TRBV11-1 to TRBJ1-1, with a tentative D call TRBD1 (5 bases). The CDR3 loop spans 15 amino acids. Looked up from germline, CDR1 is SGHAT and CDR2 is FQDESV (reference sequence). V was cut by 5 bases and J by 3 bases, with 16 bases left in between. The CDR3 sequence: CASSRGRGPDTEAFF. For the CDR3, the DNA is TGTGCCAGCAGCCGTGGCCGGGGCCCTGACACTGAAGCTTTCTTT.

In this sample, this clone turned up a few times. The chain employs TRBV28 and TRBJ1-5; TRBD1 aligns across 7 bases. Germline V gene sequence: CDR1 MDHEN, CDR2 SYDVKM. This CDR3 comprises 12 residues. With 8 bases clipped from V and 7 bases from J, the junction kept 5 bases outside the gene matches. The CDR3 DNA reads as TGTGCCAGCTGCGGACAGGACCAGCCCCAGCATTTT. Its translation is CASCGQDQPQHF. The full variable domain, completed using reference TRBV28 and TRBJ1-5, is DVKVTQSSRYLVKRTGEKVFLECVQDMDHENMFWYRQDPGLGLRLIYFSYDVKMKEKGDIPEGYSVSREKKERFSLILESASTNQTSMYLCASCGQDQPQHFGDGTRLSIL.

This clone occurred a few times. This chain links TRBV28 with TRBJ2-6; weak D call: TRBD2 (5 bases). The ends were cut back, 1 base at V and 4 bases at J, with 14 bases in the middle. Germline V gene data show CDR1 as MDHEN and CDR2 as SYDVKM. This CDR3 region has 17 residues. CDR3 residues: CASSLFGVRNGANVLTF. The CDR3 bases are TGTGCCAGCAGTTTATTCGGGGTTCGTAACGGGGCCAACGTCCTGACTTTC.

The J gene is TRBJ1-5, the V gene TRBV9; D uncertain. CDR1 and CDR2 from the germline V gene are SGDLS and YYNGEE. The CDR3 runs to 14 residues. Trimming took off 3 bases at V and 4 bases at J, with 11 bases between the two ends. CDR3 in amino acids: CASSDATENQPQHF. The CDR3 DNA is TGTGCCAGCAGCGATGCTACAGAAAATCAGCCCCAGCATTTT.

The V call is TRBV11-2, the J call TRBJ2-3, with D possibly being TRBD1 or TRBD2 (5 bases each). CDR1 is SGHAT and CDR2 is FQNNGV in the germline V gene. The CDR3 spans 16 residues. V dropped 0 bases and J dropped 5 bases, with 15 bases sitting between them. The CDR3 is CASSLDSGPPRDTQYF. CDR3 nucleotide sequence: TGTGCCAGCAGCTTAGATTCGGGACCACCCCGAGATACGCAGTATTTT.

The V and J genes are TRBV2 and TRBJ2-2; D is unclear. Germline CDR1 SNHLY, CDR2 FYNNEI. V was shortened by 0 bases and J by 2 bases, with 7 bases between the two germline ends. The CDR3 has 15 amino acids. The CDR3 DNA reads as TGTGCCAGCAGTGAAGCCGACCCTAACACCGGGGAGCTGTTTTTT. The encoded protein is CASSEADPNTGELFF. The full variable domain, rest sourced from reference TRBV2 and TRBJ2-2, is EPEVTQTPSHQVTQMGQEVILRCVPISNHLYFYWYRQILGQKVEFLVSFYNNEISEKSEIFDDQFSVERPDGSNFTLKIRSTKLEDSAMYFCASSEADPNTGELFFGEGSRLTVL.

This clone appeared a few times. V gene TRBV10-1 combines with J gene TRBJ2-1, with a weak D call TRBD1 (5 bases). Germline V CDR1 and CDR2: WNHNN, SYGVQD (reference sequence). The CDR3 runs to 14 residues. V lost 3 bases to trimming and J lost 3 bases, with 9 bases between them. The CDR3 protein is CASSDPTVYNEQFF. The CDR3, as DNA: TGCGCCAGCAGTGACCCGACAGTCTACAATGAGCAGTTCTTC.

The chain recombines TRBV6-5 with TRBJ1-5; D is perhaps TRBD1 (6 bases). Germline CDR1 and CDR2: MNHEY and SVGAGI. The CDR3 is made up of 16 amino acids. Trimming removed 4 bases at V and 2 bases at J, with 15 bases between. CDR3 in amino acids: CASSSTRGGRNQPQHF. CDR3 DNA: TGTGCCAGCAGTTCGACGAGAGGGGGACGCAATCAGCCCCAGCATTTT.

J is TRBJ2-2 and V is TRBV11-2; 7 nucleotides line up with TRBD1. Germline assignment: CDR1 SGHAT and CDR2 FQNNGV. V was clipped by 0 bases and J by 1 base; unmatched bases: 5. The CDR3 contains 17 residues. This CDR3 is CASSLDPAGGNTGELFF. The CDR3 DNA sequence: TGTGCCAGCAGCTTAGATCCCGCAGGGGGGAACACCGGGGAGCTGTTTTTT.

The J gene is TRBJ1-5, the V gene TRBV28; D remains ambiguous. V was pared by 1 base and J by 2 bases, with 9 bases between. CDR1 is MDHEN and CDR2 is SYDVKM in the germline V gene. The CDR3 has 15 amino acids. The CDR3 loop is CASSLYGFGNQPQHF. The CDR3 DNA is TGTGCCAGCAGTTTATATGGCTTCGGCAATCAGCCCCAGCATTTT. The full variable domain, with the rest looked up from reference TRBV28 and TRBJ1-5, is DVKVTQSSRYLVKRTGEKVFLECVQDMDHENMFWYRQDPGLGLRLIYFSYDVKMKEKGDIPEGYSVSREKKERFSLILESASTNQTSMYLCASSLYGFGNQPQHFGDGTRLSIL.

This chain links TRBV7-8 with TRBJ1-5, with a tentative D call TRBD1 (6 bases). Trimming shortened V by 0 bases and J by 0 bases, and 9 bases separated the two germline ends. Per germline, CDR1 SGHVS and CDR2 FQNEAQ. CDR3 size: 16 residues. CDR3 protein: CASSLATGSSNQPQHF. The CDR3 region has the DNA TGTGCCAGCAGCTTAGCTACAGGGTCTAGCAATCAGCCCCAGCATTTT.

The chain combines TRBV5-1 with TRBJ2-3; 8 positions match TRBD2. From germline, CDR1 is SGHRS and CDR2 YFSETQ. V was pared by 0 bases and J by 1 base, with 4 bases of the junction left unmatched. The CDR3 has 16 residues. The CDR3 coding sequence is TGCGCCAGCAGCTTGGTTAGCGGGGAGGGCACAGATACGCAGTATTTT. It codes for CASSLVSGEGTDTQYF.

J is TRBJ1-3 and V is TRBV28; D is possibly TRBD1 (6 bases). Trimming cost V 3 bases and J 3 bases, with 12 bases left between them. The CDR3 is made up of 15 amino acids. The germline V gene encodes CDR1 MDHEN and CDR2 SYDVKM. CDR3 sequence reads: CASSLGGADGNTIYF. The CDR3, as DNA: TGTGCCAGCAGTTTGGGGGGCGCCGATGGAAACACCATATATTTT.

CDR3 in amino acids: CASSVNPGLEAQYF. CDR3 DNA: TGTGCCAGTAGTGTAAATCCGGGACTAGAGGCGCAGTATTTT. V usage is TRBV19 and J usage is TRBJ2-3; 8 bases match TRBD2. The germline CDR1 and CDR2 sequences are LNHDA and SQIVND (reference sequence). This CDR3 has 14 residues. The J segment lost 10 bases and the V segment lost 5 bases, leaving 11 bases of the junction unmatched.

J is TRBJ1-2 and V is TRBV9; 9 bases map to TRBD1. This CDR3 region has 13 residues. Germline lookup yields CDR1 SGDLS and CDR2 YYNGEE. V lost 0 bases, J lost 8 bases, and 2 bases stayed unmatched. The DNA for the CDR3 is TGTGCCAGCAGCGTAGAGGGGACAGGGGGCTACACCTTC. Amino acids: CASSVEGTGGYTF.

This clone was detected only once. This chain connects TRBV28 to TRBJ2-7; TRBD2 matches at 11 bases. This CDR3 contains 15 residues. V trimming: 5 bases; J trimming: 5 bases; junction bases outside the gene matches: 8. Germline lookup yields CDR1 MDHEN and CDR2 SYDVKM. CDR3 sequence (DNA): TGTGCCAGCAGTCCCTCTAGCGGGGGGCGCCACGAGCAGTACTTC. It codes for CASSPSSGGRHEQYF.

The rearrangement joins TRBV6-5 to TRBJ2-1; the D gene is possibly TRBD2 (7 bases). Trimming stripped 7 bases from V and 3 bases from J, with 16 bases between. This CDR3 is 15 amino acids long. Germline values: CDR1 MNHEY, CDR2 SVGAGI. The CDR3 spells CASTIGGGIYNEQFF. CDR3 DNA sequence: TGTGCCAGCACCATCGGCGGGGGCATCTACAATGAGCAGTTCTTC.

Concerning this clone: The same CDR3 arises from other DNA sequences in this sample as well. The chain carries TRBV2 and TRBJ1-1; no reliable D call. There are 13 residues in the CDR3. V lost 4 bases, J lost 6 bases, and 12 bases lay in between. Per the germline V gene, CDR1 is SNHLY and CDR2 is FYNNEI. CDR3 in DNA: TGTGCCAGCAGTGGACCGTACGGCTCTGAAGCTTTCTTT. Encoded protein: CASSGPYGSEAFF.

The chain joins TRBV6-1 to TRBJ1-1; D call uncertain. The CDR3 runs to 12 residues. V lost 2 bases to trimming and J lost 6 bases, with 7 bases between them. Germline-derived CDR1 and CDR2 are MNHNS and SASEGT. CDR3 sequence (DNA): TGTGCCAGCAGTGAATTGTTCTCTGAAGCTTTCTTT. Amino acids: CASSELFSEAFF.

The chain joins TRBV11-3 to TRBJ2-7; 10 nucleotides agree with TRBD1. This CDR3 is 15 amino acids long. The V and J ends lost 5 bases and 7 bases, in that order; junction bases with no gene match: 11. CDR1 SGHNT and CDR2 YENEEA come from the germline V gene. CDR3: CASSPRTGGSWEQYF. The CDR3 DNA is TGTGCCAGCAGCCCGCGGACAGGGGGTAGTTGGGAGCAGTACTTC.

The rearrangement uses TRBV9 and TRBJ2-3; 7 positions agree with TRBD2. The V segment lost 3 bases and the J segment 6 bases; nucleotides outside the gene matches: 10. The CDR3 covers 15 residues. Germline CDR1 reads SGDLS; CDR2 reads YYNGEE. CDR3 coding DNA: TGTGCCAGCAGCGGGAGCGGGGACTTTGGGGATACGCAGTATTTT. Its protein product is CASSGSGDFGDTQYF.

The V gene is TRBV30, the J gene TRBJ2-7; D might be TRBD1 (5 bases). V was pared by 4 bases and J by 0 bases, with 10 bases between. CDR1 GTSNPN and CDR2 SVGIG come from the germline V gene (reference sequence). This CDR3 has 13 residues. CDR3 sequence: CAWTRGGSYEQYF. The CDR3 coding sequence is TGTGCCTGGACAAGGGGTGGCTCCTACGAGCAGTACTTC.

The chain combines TRBV13 with TRBJ1-1; a possible D gene is TRBD1 (5 bases). Germline CDR1 is PRHDT and CDR2 is FYEKMQ (reference sequence). Between the trimmed V and J ends, which lost 4 bases and 6 bases, there was a span of 12 bases. The CDR3 loop spans 13 amino acids. The CDR3 DNA reads as TGTGCCAGCAGCTCCCCGGGACCCCCTGAAGCTTTCTTT. It encodes CASSSPGPPEAFF. Variable domain in full (rest from reference TRBV13 and TRBJ1-1): AAGVIQSPRHLIKEKRETATLKCYPIPRHDTVYWYQQGPGQDPQFLISFYEKMQSDKGSIPDRFSAQQFSDYHSELNMSSLELGDSALYFCASSSPGPPEAFFGQGTRLTVV.